The next 19 T cell receptor beta chains were all read from a single sample in a study of beta chain features in type 1 diabetes (dated 2018 in TCRdb). The library was obtained by the immunoSEQ multiplex PCR assay. All of the isolated RNA was reverse transcribed with the High Capacity cDNA Reverse Transcription Kit, so expressed TCRB transcripts were sequenced. In TCRdb, the immuneACCESS table is reduced to in-frame sequences with V and J assigned. These tables do not hold every clone; where another copy was compared, an unresolved V gene accounts for under half, and the others remain unexplained. This sample comprises 430,000 or so clones, over 9.5% of them detected only once. Of the sample, more than 0.045% falls within the top ten clones. Sequenced: naive CD4+ T cells from blood. This specimen's cell subset or site label, interpreted: true naive CD4+ T cells. The source of these receptors is a woman between 18 and 29 years old in good health.

This chain joins TRBV9 and TRBJ2-1; TRBD2 aligns across 10 bases. CDR1 and CDR2 from the germline V gene are SGDLS and YYNGEE. This CDR3 is 17 amino acids long. V was clipped by 3 bases and J by 4 bases; unmatched bases: 10. CDR3 sequence (DNA): TGTGCCAGCAGCGCGGCATCTAGCGGGAGCGGTTACAATGAGCAGTTCTTC. Translating it yields CASSAASSGSGYNEQFF.

V and J are TRBV4-1 and TRBJ2-1; 11 bases line up with TRBD2. V shed 1 base, J shed 4 bases, and the junction held 6 bases outside the gene matches. The CDR3 is 17 amino acids. The germline V gene encodes CDR1 MGHRA and CDR2 YSYEKL. CDR3 loop: CASSQGSSGRSYNEQFF. The CDR3, as DNA: TGCGCCAGCAGCCAAGGGTCTAGCGGGAGGTCTTACAATGAGCAGTTCTTC.

This clone was detected once. The chain links TRBV13 to TRBJ2-2, with unresolved D. This CDR3 is 16 amino acids long. Germline V gene sequence: CDR1 PRHDT, CDR2 FYEKMQ (reference sequence). V was shortened by 5 bases and J by 0 bases, with 13 bases between the two germline ends. The CDR3 loop is CASSRIQIANTGELFF. DNA of the CDR3: TGTGCCAGCAGCCGTATACAGATAGCGAACACCGGGGAGCTGTTTTTT.

This sequence joins TRBV10-3 and TRBJ2-3; D is possibly TRBD2 (5 bases). This CDR3 contains 15 residues. The germline V gene has CDR1 ENHRY and CDR2 SYGVKD. Trimming shortened V by 8 bases and J by 0 bases, and 15 bases separated the two germline ends. The CDR3 region is CAIGSSAASTDTQYF. DNA of the CDR3: TGTGCCATCGGGAGTAGTGCGGCTAGCACAGATACGCAGTATTTT.

This clone was seen a few times. The V call is TRBV4-3, the J call TRBJ1-4; no definite D call. V lost 0 bases and J 2 bases, leaving 4 bases between the germline ends. CDR3 length: 14 residues. Germline CDR1 reads LGHNA; CDR2 reads YSLEER. CDR3 sequence reads: CASSQEHTNEKLFF. Written as DNA, the CDR3 is TGCGCCAGCAGCCAAGAGCACACTAATGAAAAACTGTTTTTT.

This clone has more than one count but fewer than ten. The V and J genes are TRBV7-9 and TRBJ2-2; D not resolved. CDR1 SEHNR and CDR2 FQNEAQ come from the germline V gene (reference sequence). The V end lost 8 bases, the J end lost 6 bases, and 7 bases lay between the germline ends. The CDR3 spans 11 residues. The CDR3 DNA follows: TGTGCCAGCGGAAAAGCCGGGGAGCTGTTTTTT. It codes for CASGKAGELFF.

Notes on this clone: Other DNA variants within this sample encode the same CDR3. The gene calls are TRBV9 and TRBJ2-5; 9 nucleotides agree with TRBD1. The germline V gene has CDR1 SGDLS and CDR2 YYNGEE. The V segment lost 0 bases and the J segment 4 bases; nucleotides outside the gene matches: 7. CDR3 length: 16 amino acids. Here the CDR3 DNA reads TGTGCCAGCAGCGTAGGGGCACAGGGGGCAGGAGAGACCCAGTACTTC. Translation gives CASSVGAQGAGETQYF.

V gene TRBV9 combines with J gene TRBJ1-5; TRBD1 might be the D (5 bases). The CDR3 consists of 15 residues. The germline gives CDR1 SGDLS, CDR2 YYNGEE. Trimming took off 0 bases at V and 3 bases at J, with 10 bases between the two ends. CDR3 protein: CASSVAGGLNQPQHF. DNA for the CDR3: TGTGCCAGCAGCGTAGCTGGGGGACTCAATCAGCCCCAGCATTTT.

This clone has more than one count but fewer than ten. This chain joins TRBV7-9 and TRBJ1-2; D ambiguous. Germline V gene sequence: CDR1 SEHNR, CDR2 FQNEAQ (reference sequence). Trimming removed 1 base from V and 0 bases from J, with 6 bases in between. CDR3 length: 14 amino acids. The CDR3 DNA sequence: TGTGCCAGCAGCTTAGACAGTTCTAACTATGGCTACACCTTC. Its translation: CASSLDSSNYGYTF.

A remark on this clone: This specimen includes other DNA sequences encoding the same CDR3. The chain joins TRBV9 to TRBJ2-1; D unresolved. This CDR3 contains 14 residues. Looked up from germline, CDR1 is SGDLS and CDR2 is YYNGEE. Trimming took 2 bases from V and 3 from J, leaving 9 bases between them. The CDR3 coding sequence is TGTGCCAGCAGCGTGGGTAGCAGCTACAATGAGCAGTTCTTC. Protein: CASSVGSSYNEQFF.

This clone was recorded a few times. The genes are TRBV5-6 and TRBJ1-2; D gene unclear. V was shortened by 1 base and J by 4 bases, with 14 bases between the two germline ends. The germline V gene encodes CDR1 SGHDT and CDR2 YYEEEE. The length of the CDR3 is 15 residues. The CDR3 region has the DNA TGTGCCAGCAGCTTGTTCGGCCTTACTAGCTATGGCTACACCTTC. This sequence encodes CASSLFGLTSYGYTF.

The gene calls are TRBV4-3 and TRBJ1-4; D is undetermined. Germline CDR1 and CDR2: LGHNA and YSLEER. The CDR3 is made up of 16 amino acids. Between the trimmed V and J ends, which lost 0 bases and 0 bases, there was a span of 8 bases. For the CDR3, the DNA is TGCGCCAGCAGCCAAGATACCCAAACAACTAATGAAAAACTGTTTTTT. This translates into CASSQDTQTTNEKLFF.

The genes are TRBV4-3 and TRBJ2-2; a weak D match, TRBD1 (7 bases). Per germline, CDR1 LGHNA and CDR2 YSLEER. V was clipped by 4 bases and J by 4 bases, with 13 bases between them. The CDR3 spans 15 residues. This chain's CDR3 is CASSRRQGGTGELFF. For the CDR3, the DNA is TGCGCCAGCAGCCGGCGACAGGGAGGCACCGGGGAGCTGTTTTTT.

This clone occurred a few times. V is TRBV2 and J is TRBJ1-1; 9 bases agree with TRBD1. V shed 8 bases and J 5 bases; nucleotides not matched to a gene: 9. Germline CDR1 is SNHLY and CDR2 is FYNNEI. The CDR3 is made up of 14 amino acids. The DNA for the CDR3 is TGTGCCAGCGCCACACAGGGGGCCGGAACTGAAGCTTTCTTT. It encodes CASATQGAGTEAFF.

This clone was recorded a few times. J is TRBJ2-6 and V is TRBV15; D remains ambiguous. Germline CDR1 reads LNHNV; CDR2 reads YYDKDF (reference sequence). The V gene lost 3 bases and the J gene lost 0 bases, with 6 bases spanning the gap. This CDR3 comprises 15 residues. As DNA, the CDR3 is TGTGCCACCAGCAGTAGATCCTCTGGGGCCAACGTCCTGACTTTC. Protein sequence: CATSSRSSGANVLTF.

This clone was found a few times. The chain links TRBV23-1 to TRBJ1-4, with TRBD1 matching 9 bases. TRBV23-1 is an ORF for which the function is uncertain. CDR3 length: 15 residues. Trimming took 10 bases from V and 1 from J; bases not matched to a gene: 7. The CDR3 reads CAKLQGAGTNEKLFF. For the CDR3, the DNA is TGCGCCAAACTACAGGGGGCTGGAACTAATGAAAAACTGTTTTTT.

The chain combines TRBV5-1 with TRBJ2-3; D might be TRBD2 (5 bases). Germline lookup yields CDR1 SGHRS and CDR2 YFSETQ. V gave up 3 bases and J gave up 3 bases, with 11 bases separating them. The CDR3 has 14 amino acids. The CDR3 DNA is TGCGCCAGCAGCTCCCCGGACTCGACAGATACGCAGTATTTT. This encodes CASSSPDSTDTQYF.

In this sample, this clone turned up a few times. A junction boundary mismatches the germline segment, possibly from a read error. The chain carries TRBV11-3 and TRBJ2-1, with 12 positions matching TRBD2. This CDR3 spans 13 amino acids. From germline, CDR1 is SGHNT and CDR2 YENEEA. The CDR3 bases are TGTGCCAGCAGCCATTCCCGGACTAGCGGGACCCTCTTC. This sequence encodes CASSHSRTSGTLF. Complete variable domain (other parts from reference TRBV11-3 and TRBJ2-1): EAGVVQSPRYKIIEKKQPVAFWCNPISGHNTLYWYLQNLGQGPELLIRYENEEAVDDSQLPKDRFSAERLKGVDSTLKIQPAELGDSAVYLCASSHSRTSGTLFGPGTRLTVL.

This clone was observed a handful of times. The rearrangement links TRBV7-9 to TRBJ2-3, with D unclear. V gave up 5 bases and J gave up 1 base, with 16 bases separating them. The CDR3 consists of 16 residues. Germline assignment: CDR1 SEHNR and CDR2 FQNEAQ (reference sequence). In DNA, the CDR3 is TGTGCCAGCAGCCCGAGTGGATTGGTGGGCACAGATACGCAGTATTTT. Its translation: CASSPSGLVGTDTQYF. Variable domain in full (rest from reference TRBV7-9 and TRBJ2-3): DTGVSQNPRHKITKRGQNVTFRCDPISEHNRLYWYRQTLGQGPEFLTYFQNEAQLEKSRLLSDRFSAERPKGSFSTLEIQRTEQGDSAMYLCASSPSGLVGTDTQYFGPGTRLTVL.